What follows is one TCR beta chain and its context. Its antigen is unknown. This record comes from a study of graft-versus-host responses after intestinal transplantation. In the study overall: Transplants were multivisceral, liver-intestinal, or isolated intestinal. Every recipient underwent anti-thymocyte globulin induction, then tacrolimus and steroids for about three years.

The germline V and J ends were trimmed by 3 bases and 0 bases, with 21 bases remaining between them. The CDR3 extends over 20 amino acids. Germline CDR1 LNHDA, CDR2 SQIVND (reference sequence). Generated by immunoSEQ multiplex PCR, the TCRdb table keeps only in-frame clones and is missing some. Here the sample spans approximately 88,000 clones, 94% being singletons. This clonotype was obtained from a human donor who was the organ donor for an intestinal transplant. The input for sequencing was unstimulated CD4+ T cells sorted from spleen or lymph node cells, taken before transplant. The chain combines TRBV19 with TRBJ1-6; D might be TRBD1 (5 bases). The CDR3 DNA is TGTGCCAGTAGTATGCGGGGCAGCCTTTTGGCGGGCTCCTATAATTCACCCCTCCACTTT. It translates to CASSMRGSLLAGSYNSPLHF. The whole variable domain, remainder taken from reference TRBV19 and TRBJ1-6, is DGGITQSPKYLFRKEGQNVTLSCEQNLNHDAMYWYRQDPGQGLRLIYYSQIVNDFQKGDIAEGYSVSREKKESFPLTVTSAQKNPTAFYLCASSMRGSLLAGSYNSPLHFGNGTRLTVT.